This T cell receptor (beta chain) was observed in a study of shared clonotypes between healthy human individuals. There are 13 residues in the CDR3. The germline V gene has CDR1 LNHDA and CDR2 SQIVND (reference sequence). Between the trimmed V and J ends, which lost 4 bases and 6 bases, there was a span of 9 bases. Every subset had its genomic DNA shared out evenly among several immunoSEQ plates. Assay used: immunoSEQ multiplex PCR; TCRdb lists only in-frame clones, some missing. Among more than 450,000 clones, 75% to 85% were seen once, and the ten largest hold 10% to 15%. Participating donors were healthy, HIV-negative adults free of recent acute infections or vaccinations. Nashville, Tennessee was home to all donors, who were Caucasian adults.

This chain uses TRBV19 with TRBJ1-4; D unresolved. Source material: PBMCs. The origin of this receptor is a woman aged 40 to 50 in good health. Some clones in this sample may be carry-over from other donors' samples. The CDR3: CASSTIFDEKLFF. CDR3 DNA sequence: TGTGCCAGTAGTACGATTTTTGATGAAAAACTGTTTTTT. Based on the CDR3 plus reference TRBV19 and TRBJ1-4, the full variable domain is DGGITQSPKYLFRKEGQNVTLSCEQNLNHDAMYWYRQDPGQGLRLIYYSQIVNDFQKGDIAEGYSVSREKKESFPLTVTSAQKNPTAFYLCASSTIFDEKLFFGSGTQLSVL.